This TCR beta chain originates from a study of PD-L1 blockade in urothelial cancer (dated by TCRdb to about 2017). About the investigation overall: Every patient began therapy in 2014 and was given atezolizumab 1,200 mg intravenously every 3 weeks. About 90% of the roughly 29 patients were males with bladder-origin urothelial cancer, and 18 of 29 reported a prior smoking history. Patients had an ECOG performance status of 0 or 1 and had received between 0 and 3 prior chemotherapy regimens. Blood samples were analyzed at 3 weeks after treatment start (second dose) and at 6 weeks after treatment start. Blood samples gave a median of around 140,000 T cells and approximately 85,000 unique TCRs, with a median clonality of roughly 0.081. An exploratory multi-omic analysis was conducted of the somatic, immune and clinical correlates of response to PD-L1 blockade with atezolizumab in urothelial cancer. Pretreatment tumor samples, along with matched peripheral blood serially collected before and after atezolizumab treatment, were subjected to TCR sequencing. Durable clinical benefit was defined as progression-free survival longer than 6 months, and TCR features were also tested against progression-free and overall survival. In the same patients, pretreatment tumors underwent whole exome sequencing and RNA sequencing in addition to TCR sequencing. Several patients achieved durable clinical benefit and approximately 20 did not. Approximately 30 patients had pretreatment blood TCR-seq, approximately 24 had at least one posttreatment blood collection, and approximately 24 had tumor TCR-seq. General study outcomes and caveats: Greater expansion of tumor-associated TCR clones in peripheral blood 3 weeks after the start of treatment was observed in patients with durable benefit (n ≈ 22, p = 0.022). A pretreatment peripheral blood TCR clonality below the median was linked to improved progression-free and overall survival. Because the sample size was small (n of about 29) and many exploratory analyses were performed, the results are intended to be hypothesis-generating.

Synthetic TCR analog templates were spiked into each PCR to estimate absolute template abundance from read counts. The immunoSEQ assay was used to amplify TCRbeta CDR3 regions from genomic DNA with bias-controlled V and J gene primers. Sequencing of rearranged TCRbeta segments was performed at approximately 20X coverage. Regarding the original processing steps: Clustering was used to correct sequencing errors, and CDR3s were annotated against IMGT to assign V, D and J genes. Only productive TCRbeta rearrangements were used in downstream analyses, excluding out-of-frame or stop-codon sequences. Clonality was calculated as one minus the Shannon entropy normalized by the log of the number of unique productive sequences. Clones differing between time points or between blood and tumor were identified using Fisher's exact test with Benjamini-Hochberg correction, with an adjusted p below 0.01 applied as the threshold. Entries here come from immuneACCESS through TCRdb and include only in-frame sequences with V and J called. Some clones fail to appear in such tables; in the studies checked, an unresolved V gene covers under half of the shortfall, and the cause of the remainder is unknown. The V and J calls and the clone size are those of that table, but D and trimming were determined from the DNA. This sample is represented by about 130,000 clones; roughly 83% of them were singletons. The leading ten clones occupy 3.2% of the sample.

The time point label corresponds to: pretreatment peripheral blood. The cohort included some 30 patients with locally advanced or metastatic urothelial carcinoma who were treated at Memorial Sloan Kettering on a trial protocol. Peripheral blood mononuclear cells were collected from each patient pretreatment and during treatment, giving between 1 and 8 total time points per patient. The Qiagen DNeasy Blood extraction kit was used to purify genomic DNA from total PBMCs and tumor samples. PBMCs were collected pretreatment and during treatment and were isolated and stored as previously described. Points on this clone: What antigen it recognizes has not been identified. No quality values exist for individual bases; no much larger clone is one base distant.

The receptor comes from a man aged 45-60 years with urothelial cancer. Sample: PBMCs, taken around atezolizumab (anti-PD-L1) treatment.

The CDR3 here reads CASSQGQGGRGQPQHF. The nucleotide sequence reads as follows: TGCGCCAGCAGCCAAGGGCAGGGGGGAAGGGGTCAGCCCCAGCATTTT. The sequence links TRBV4-1 to TRBJ1-5, and 7 bases in between align with TRBD1. The CDR3 has 16 amino acids, counting the end cysteine and phenylalanine. Just CDR3 DNA is preserved here, 48 bases in frame from base 1. CDR1 and CDR2 (MGHRA, YSYEKL) derive from the germline V gene. V loses 1 base at its end and J loses 6 bases; junction bases beyond the gene matches: 9.